This TCR beta chain was captured by sequencing in a study of blood T cell repertoires in COVID-19. At the level of the study: Acute-phase and convalescent COVID-19 samples originated in the United States, Italy and Spain. PBMCs, B-cell-depleted T cells, or T cells were the source of the cDNA or gDNA that made up the material.

With V trimmed by 4 bases and J by 8 bases, 10 bases remained unmatched. The CDR3 sequence is 15 residues long. Germline CDR1 reads MGHRA; CDR2 reads YSYEKL. Original processing notes: Nucleated cell number was recorded as an estimate derived from reference gene primer amplification. Produced via immunoSEQ multiplex PCR; TCRdb's table is partial and in-frame only. The DNA was the basis for D and trimming; V, J and clone size are from that table. The sample carries about 150,000 clones, 88% recorded once. The rearrangement links TRBV4-1 to TRBJ1-4, with TRBD1 matching over 7 bases. The sequence derives from a man in his 60s with active or convalescent COVID-19. What was sequenced was peripheral blood. The CDR3 nucleotides are TGCGCCAGCAGCCCACCGGGACAGTCGAGAGAAAAACTGTTTTTT. It is translated as CASSPPGQSREKLFF.